Listed below are T cell receptor beta chains from one sample, sequenced in a study of T-cell reconstitution after alpha-beta-depleted transplantation in children. TCRdb re-analysed the PCR reads in MiXCR, keeping a single row per CDR3 protein. Found here are about 260,000 distinct CDR3 sequences, 8.2% of them singletons; the top ten hold 5% to 8%. Sequences were derived from PBMCs, mostly from graft donor cells, sampled 180 days after TCRalphabeta/CD19-depleted stem cell transplant. The receptors derive from a male patient between 10 and 17 years old who had a stem cell transplant for acute lymphoblastic leukemia, so the T cells may come from the graft donor. CDR3s include the opening cysteine and the closing phenylalanine or tryptophan. A D gene is named only where the DNA matches it firmly. The size entry is marked missing in some rows and otherwise reads once, few, many or a size class.

j_call | d_call | clone_size | v_call | cdr3_nt | cdr3_aa
TRBJ2-7 | - | many | TRBV20-1 | TGCAGTGCTAGAGGGCCCGGGGAGCAGTACTTC | CSARGPGEQYF
TRBJ2-3 | - | many | TRBV7-9 | TGTGCCAGCAGCCCGACTACTGGGACACTAGATACGCAGTATTTT | CASSPTTGTLDTQYF
TRBJ2-3 | - | many | TRBV10-1 | TGCGCCAGCAGTGTGGGGCCTAGCACAGATACGCAGTATTTT | CASSVGPSTDTQYF
TRBJ1-3 | - | many | TRBV29-1 | TGCAGCGTTATCCGGGGCTCTGGAAACACCATATATTTT | CSVIRGSGNTIYF
TRBJ1-1 | - | many | TRBV29-1 | TGCAGCGCCCTAGGGGGGACTCGCACTGAAGCTTTCTTT | CSALGGTRTEAFF
TRBJ2-3 | - | many | TRBV6-1 | TGTGCCAGCAGTAGAGCGCAAACTAGCACAGATACGCAGTATTTT | CASSRAQTSTDTQYF
TRBJ2-5 | - | many | TRBV20-1 | TGCAGTGCTAGGGGGACGGATGAGACCCAGTACTTC | CSARGTDETQYF
TRBJ2-2 | - | few | TRBV11-2 | TGTGCCAGCAGCTTAGGCGGTTGGGCTAGCCCGAACACCGGGGAGCTGTTTTTT | CASSLGGWASPNTGELFF
TRBJ2-1 | - | - | TRBV2 | TGTGCCAGCAGTGCCCAACGAGTAGTCAGGAATGAGCAGTTCTTC | CASSAQRVVRNEQFF
TRBJ2-7 | - | many | TRBV29-1 | TGCAGCGTTGTAATCGGGGCCTACGAGCAGTACTTC | CSVVIGAYEQYF
TRBJ1-2 | - | - | TRBV20-1 | TGCAGTGCTACCGGGACCGTCTCCTATGGCTACACCTTC | CSATGTVSYGYTF
TRBJ1-2 | - | many | TRBV9 | TGTGCCAGCAGCGTAGCAGGAGATCTTAACTATGGCTACACCTTC | CASSVAGDLNYGYTF
TRBJ2-1 | - | many | TRBV12-3/TRBV12-4 | TGTGCCAGCAGTTCCCAAAGACGGACGGCGAGTGAGCAGTTCTTC | CASSSQRRTASEQFF
TRBJ2-5 | - | many | TRBV4-2 | TGTGCCAGCAGCCAAGGGCGGCCTCAAGAGACCCAGTACTTC | CASSQGRPQETQYF
TRBJ1-1 | - | many | TRBV4-1 | TGCGCCAGCAGCCAATACTCCAGTCCGGATGAAGCTTTCTTT | CASSQYSSPDEAFF
TRBJ2-5 | TRBD1 | many | TRBV4-2 | TGTGCCAGCAGTTGGGACAGGGCCCGGGAGACCCAGTACTTC | CASSWDRARETQYF
TRBJ2-7 | TRBD1 | - | TRBV20-1 | TGCAGTGCTGGATCCGGACAGGGGACATTTTCCTACGAGCAGTACTTC | CSAGSGQGTFSYEQYF
TRBJ2-5 | - | many | TRBV28 | TGTGCCAGCAGTTTACGGGGACCTCGTGAGACCCAGTACTTC | CASSLRGPRETQYF
TRBJ2-7 | - | many | TRBV7-2 | TGTGCCAGCAGCTTAAACCCTCGAGACTCCTACGAGCAGTACTTC | CASSLNPRDSYEQYF
TRBJ1-5 | - | many | TRBV19 | TGTGCCAGTAGACCCGTCGGGGGTAGCAATCAGCCCCAGCATTTT | CASRPVGGSNQPQHF
TRBJ2-5 | - | few | TRBV4-2 | TGTGCCAGTCGAGGCCAGTCCCAAGAGACCCAGTACTTC | CASRGQSQETQYF
TRBJ2-1 | TRBD1 | - | TRBV9 | TGTGCCAGCAGCACCCGACAGGGATTGGGAAGCTCCTACAATGAGCAGTTCTTC | CASSTRQGLGSSYNEQFF
TRBJ2-5 | TRBD1 | many | TRBV5-6 | TGTGCCAGCAGCTTGAGTCCCGGGACAGCGCGGGAGACCCAGTACTTC | CASSLSPGTARETQYF
TRBJ1-2 | - | few | TRBV5-6 | TGTGCCAGCAGCAAACGGACAGCCGGCTACACCTTC | CASSKRTAGYTF
TRBJ2-3 | TRBD2 | many | TRBV10-3 | TGTGCCATCAGGGGACTAGCTGGGACAGATACGCAGTATTTT | CAIRGLAGTDTQYF
TRBJ1-3 | - | many | TRBV11-2 | TGTGCCAGCAGCTTAGGTTGGGTACCCGAAGGTGGAAACACCATATATTTT | CASSLGWVPEGGNTIYF
TRBJ2-5 | TRBD1 | - | TRBV6-5 | TGTGCCAGCAGTTCCGGGACAGGCCAAGAGACCCAGTACTTC | CASSSGTGQETQYF
TRBJ2-7 | TRBD1 | many | TRBV20-1 | TGCAGTGCTAGGGTTACAGGGGGTTTCTCCTACGAGCAGTACTTC | CSARVTGGFSYEQYF
TRBJ2-5 | - | many | TRBV5-1 | TGCGCCTCCAGGAGGGGATCGGGAGAGACCCAGTACTTC | CASRRGSGETQYF
TRBJ1-6 | - | many | TRBV12-3/TRBV12-4 | TGTGCCAGCAGGATCGGACAGTATAATTCACCCCTCCACTTT | CASRIGQYNSPLHF
TRBJ2-2 | - | many | TRBV7-2 | TGTGCCAGCAGCCTGTCGGGACTGGGCACCGGGGAGCTGTTTTTT | CASSLSGLGTGELFF
TRBJ2-7 | - | many | TRBV4-2 | TGTGCCAGCAGCCAAACTAGTAAGGGCCCCTACGAGCAGTACTTC | CASSQTSKGPYEQYF
TRBJ1-2 | - | many | TRBV28 | TGTGCCCTAGGATGGGGGCGGGGTGGTGGCTACACCTTC | CALGWGRGGGYTF
TRBJ1-6 | - | many | TRBV5-1 | TGCGCCAGCAGCTCCAGGGGATCCCTACTGGATTCACCCCTCCACTTT | CASSSRGSLLDSPLHF
TRBJ1-2 | - | many | TRBV25-1 | TGTGCCAGCAGTGATGGGGAGACGGTTGGCTACACCTTC | CASSDGETVGYTF
TRBJ1-1 | - | many | TRBV29-1 | TGCAGCGTACAATGGGGGGGTAACACTGAAGCTTTCTTT | CSVQWGGNTEAFF
TRBJ2-7 | - | many | TRBV27 | TGTGCCAGCAGGGGGGCAGGGTCCTACGAGCAGTACTTC | CASRGAGSYEQYF
TRBJ2-5 | - | many | TRBV5-1 | TGCGCCAGCAGCTTGGGGGCCTCGGCCATGGAAGAGACCCAGTACTTC | CASSLGASAMEETQYF
TRBJ2-2 | TRBD2 | many | TRBV5-6 | TGTGCCAGCAGCTTGGTACTAGCGGGACAGGCCGGGGAGCTGTTTTTT | CASSLVLAGQAGELFF
TRBJ2-7 | - | many | TRBV6-5 | TGTGCCAGCAGTTACTACCAGGGCGAGCAGTACTTC | CASSYYQGEQYF
TRBJ1-3 | - | many | TRBV27 | TGTGCCAGCAGTTTATCAGGGGCAGGAAACACCATATATTTT | CASSLSGAGNTIYF
TRBJ2-2 | - | many | TRBV3-1 | TGTGCCAGCAGCCCGTCCAGGGGGGGGAGTAACACCGGGGAGCTGTTTTTT | CASSPSRGGSNTGELFF
TRBJ1-2 | TRBD1 | many | TRBV2 | TGTGCCAGCAGTGTCCGGGACAGGGTAAACCCTAACTATGGCTACACCTTC | CASSVRDRVNPNYGYTF
TRBJ1-2 | TRBD1 | many | TRBV18 | TGTGCCAGCTCACCAAGGACAGGCTCTAACTATGGCTACACCTTC | CASSPRTGSNYGYTF
TRBJ2-1 | - | many | TRBV20-1 | TGCAGTGCTAGGAGGTACAATGAGCAGTTCTTC | CSARRYNEQFF
TRBJ2-5 | TRBD2 | few | TRBV4-1 | TGCGCCAGCAGCCAAAAAAGTCTAGCGGGAGGGTGGGAGACCCAGTACTTC | CASSQKSLAGGWETQYF
TRBJ2-1 | - | medium-sized | TRBV28 | TGTGCCAGCAGTCCCAGGGGGGGACTCGATGAGCAGTTCTTC | CASSPRGGLDEQFF
TRBJ1-2 | TRBD1 | many | TRBV6-5 | TGTGCCAGCATTCGACCCGGGACAGGGGACGGCTACACCTTC | CASIRPGTGDGYTF
TRBJ1-6 | - | few | TRBV20-1 | TGCAGTGCCTCAGTAGTTGATTCACCCCTCCACTTT | CSASVVDSPLHF
TRBJ2-7 | - | many | TRBV12-3/TRBV12-4 | TGTGCCAGCAGTTCCCCTTCCCTTGAGCAGTACTTC | CASSSPSLEQYF
TRBJ1-4 | - | many | TRBV20-1 | TGCAGTACCCCGCTGAAAGAAAAACTGTTTTTT | CSTPLKEKLFF
TRBJ1-1 | - | many | TRBV12-3/TRBV12-4 | TGTGCCAGCAGTTTAAGAGGGGAGAACACTGAAGCTTTCTTT | CASSLRGENTEAFF
TRBJ2-2 | TRBD2 | few | TRBV4-3 | TGCGCCAGCAGCCAATACACTAGCGGGGGGGGTTTGGGGGAGCTGTTTTTT | CASSQYTSGGGLGELFF
TRBJ2-5 | TRBD2 | many | TRBV7-2 | TGTGCCAGCAGCCGGGGGGTAGAGACCCAGTACTTC | CASSRGVETQYF
TRBJ1-1 | TRBD1 | - | TRBV6-5 | TGTGCCAGCAGAACCACCGGGACAGGCCACACTGAAGCTTTCTTT | CASRTTGTGHTEAFF
TRBJ2-4 | - | many | TRBV27 | TGTGCCAGCAGCACGGGGAGCAAAAACATTCATTACTTC | CASSTGSKNIHYF